This T cell receptor (beta chain) came from a study of cytomegalovirus exposure and HLA in healthy donors. About the research overall: Genotyping showed around 81% of over 350 donors falling in the Caucasian-associated ancestry cluster.

Findings of the study overall: A further, later analysis showed that HLA-associated TCR beta chains (compared with equally common others) were more clonally expanded. It was likely that a cluster of highly shared sequence variants was a sequencing artifact.

Comment on this clone: Its antigen is unidentified.

Between the trimmed V and J ends, which lost 0 bases and 3 bases, there was a span of 9 bases. CDR3 length: 15 amino acids. The germline CDR1 and CDR2 sequences are LGHNA and YSLEER. Amplification used 60 Vbeta primers and 13 Jbeta primers. The table came from immunoSEQ multiplex PCR; TCRdb's copy has only in-frame clones and leaves some out. This table holds over 150,000 clones, roughly three quarters found once. The chain links TRBV4-3 to TRBJ1-3; D gene unclear. The sequenced sample was PBMCs. This receptor was identified in a man aged 25-40 years in good health and CMV-seropositive. The CDR3 region is CASSQDLAGGNTIYF. The CDR3 nucleotides are TGCGCCAGCAGCCAAGATCTGGCGGGTGGAAACACCATATATTTT.